The subject of this entry is one T cell receptor beta chain. Its specificity is not known. This entry belongs to a study of PD-1 blockade in classical Hodgkin lymphoma. Time point denoted: cycle 4 day 1 (C4D1), after less than 7 weeks of nivolumab. Each patient's relapse followed autologous stem cell transplantation, and brentuximab vedotin exposure varied. The assay was immunoSEQ multiplex PCR, and TCRdb's table has in-frame clones only and misses some. The sample has over 80,000 clones, more than 70% seen once. The study's findings and limits: The drivers behind the repertoire differences, possibly disease activity or prior therapy, remain undefined.

This CDR3 has 14 residues. Germline V gives CDR1 LNHDA, CDR2 SQIVND (reference sequence). Trimming shortened V by 6 bases and J by 2 bases, and 12 bases separated the two germline ends. This chain connects TRBV19 to TRBJ2-3, with D possibly matching TRBD1 (6 bases). The material was peripheral blood mononuclear cells (PBMCs), obtained before the fourth cycle of nivolumab. The source of this sequence is a human donor with classical Hodgkin lymphoma. The CDR3 DNA sequence: TGTGCCAGTAGGGTACAGGGTTCCACAGATACGCAGTATTTT. It codes for CASRVQGSTDTQYF.